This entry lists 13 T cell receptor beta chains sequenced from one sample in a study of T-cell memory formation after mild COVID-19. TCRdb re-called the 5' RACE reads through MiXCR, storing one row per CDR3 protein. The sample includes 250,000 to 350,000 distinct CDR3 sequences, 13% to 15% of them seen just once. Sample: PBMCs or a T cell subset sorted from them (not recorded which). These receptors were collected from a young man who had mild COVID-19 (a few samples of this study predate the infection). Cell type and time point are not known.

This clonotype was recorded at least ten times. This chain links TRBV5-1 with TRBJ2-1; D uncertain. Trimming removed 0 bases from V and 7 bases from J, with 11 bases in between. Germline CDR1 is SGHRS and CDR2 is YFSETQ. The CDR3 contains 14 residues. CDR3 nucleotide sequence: TGCGCCAGCAGCTTGGCGAGACGTCATAATGAGCAGTTCTTC. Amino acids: CASSLARRHNEQFF.

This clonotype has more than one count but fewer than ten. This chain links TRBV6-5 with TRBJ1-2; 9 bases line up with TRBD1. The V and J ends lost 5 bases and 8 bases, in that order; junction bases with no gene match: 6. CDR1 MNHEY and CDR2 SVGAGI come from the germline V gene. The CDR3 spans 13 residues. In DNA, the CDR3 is TGTGCCAGCAGTACGGACAGGGGCAGCGGCTACACCTTC. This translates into CASSTDRGSGYTF.

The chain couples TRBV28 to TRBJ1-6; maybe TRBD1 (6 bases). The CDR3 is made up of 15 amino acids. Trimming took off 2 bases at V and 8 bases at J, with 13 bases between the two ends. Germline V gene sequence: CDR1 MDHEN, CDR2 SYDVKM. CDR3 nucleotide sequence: TGTGCCAGCAGTTTAGAAGGAGGGGGTCATTCACCCCTCCACTTT. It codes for CASSLEGGGHSPLHF.

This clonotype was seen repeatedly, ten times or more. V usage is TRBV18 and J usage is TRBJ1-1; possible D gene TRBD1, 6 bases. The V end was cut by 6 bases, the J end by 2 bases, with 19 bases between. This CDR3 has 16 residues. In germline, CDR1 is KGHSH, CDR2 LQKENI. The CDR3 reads CASSPNRGLTNTEAFF. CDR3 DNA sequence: TGTGCCAGCTCCCCGAACCGGGGGCTTACAAACACTGAAGCTTTCTTT.

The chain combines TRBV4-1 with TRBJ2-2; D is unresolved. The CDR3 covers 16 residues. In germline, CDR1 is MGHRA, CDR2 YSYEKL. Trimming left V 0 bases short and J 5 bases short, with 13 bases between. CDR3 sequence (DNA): TGCGCCAGCAGCCAAGATCGGAGACAAACGACCGGGGAGCTGTTTTTT. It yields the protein CASSQDRRQTTGELFF.

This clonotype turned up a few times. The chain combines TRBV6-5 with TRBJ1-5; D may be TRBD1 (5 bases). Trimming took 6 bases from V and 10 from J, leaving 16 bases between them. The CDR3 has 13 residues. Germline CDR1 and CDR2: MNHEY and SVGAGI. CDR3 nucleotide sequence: TGTGCCAGCAGCTACATGACTGGGGGTCCCCAGCATTTT. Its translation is CASSYMTGGPQHF.

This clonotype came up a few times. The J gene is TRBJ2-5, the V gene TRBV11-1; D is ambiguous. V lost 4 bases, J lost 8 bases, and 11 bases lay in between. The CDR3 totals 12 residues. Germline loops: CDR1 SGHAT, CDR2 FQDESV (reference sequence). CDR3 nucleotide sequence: TGTGCCAGCAGCTCCGTCCTCGCCACCCAGTACTTC. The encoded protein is CASSSVLATQYF.

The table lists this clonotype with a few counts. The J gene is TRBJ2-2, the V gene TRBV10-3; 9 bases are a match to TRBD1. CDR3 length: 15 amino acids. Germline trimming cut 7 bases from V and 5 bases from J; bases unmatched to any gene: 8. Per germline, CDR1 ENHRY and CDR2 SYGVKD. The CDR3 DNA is TGTGCCATCACAAACCGGGACAGGGAAACCGGGGAGCTGTTTTTT. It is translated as CAITNRDRETGELFF.

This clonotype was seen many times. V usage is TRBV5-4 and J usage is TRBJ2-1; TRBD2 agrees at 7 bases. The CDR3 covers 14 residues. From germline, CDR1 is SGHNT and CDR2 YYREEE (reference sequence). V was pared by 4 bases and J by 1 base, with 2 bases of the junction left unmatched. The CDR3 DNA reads TGTGCCAGCAGCCGTAGCGGGTCCTACAATGAGCAGTTCTTC. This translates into CASSRSGSYNEQFF.

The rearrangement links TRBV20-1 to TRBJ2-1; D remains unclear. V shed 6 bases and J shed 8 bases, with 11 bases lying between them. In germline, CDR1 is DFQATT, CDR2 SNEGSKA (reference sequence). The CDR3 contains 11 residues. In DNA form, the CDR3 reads TGCAGTGCGGGCCCTTATCATGAGCAGTTCTTC. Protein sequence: CSAGPYHEQFF.

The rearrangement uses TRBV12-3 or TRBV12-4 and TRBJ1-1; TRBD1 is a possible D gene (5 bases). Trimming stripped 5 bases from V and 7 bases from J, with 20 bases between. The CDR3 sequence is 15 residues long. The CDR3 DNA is TGTGCCAGCAGTCCCCCGGGACCCCCGATGGGTGAAGCTTTCTTT. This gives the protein CASSPPGPPMGEAFF.

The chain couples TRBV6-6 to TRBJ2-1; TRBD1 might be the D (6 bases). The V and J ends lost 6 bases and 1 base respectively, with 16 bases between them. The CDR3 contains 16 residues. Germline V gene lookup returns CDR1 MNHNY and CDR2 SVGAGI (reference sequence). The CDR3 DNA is TGTGCCAGCAGGTTGGGGGCCCAACCTTCCTACAATGAGCAGTTCTTC. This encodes CASRLGAQPSYNEQFF.

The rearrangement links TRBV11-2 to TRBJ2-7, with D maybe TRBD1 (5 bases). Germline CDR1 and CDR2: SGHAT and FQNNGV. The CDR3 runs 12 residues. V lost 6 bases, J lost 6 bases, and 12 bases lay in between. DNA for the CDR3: TGTGCCAGCAGACCCTATCAGGGCGAGCAGTACTTC. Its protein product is CASRPYQGEQYF.